These 24 T cell receptor beta chains came from one sample sequenced in a study of blood T cell repertoires in COVID-19. Sequencing used immunoSEQ multiplex PCR; TCRdb keeps in-frame clones, though not all of them. The sample consists of about 150,000 clones, roughly nine tenths of them appearing once. The sequenced sample consisted of peripheral blood. These receptors originate from a woman aged 55-69 years with active COVID-19.

The rearrangement links TRBV9 to TRBJ2-3, with 7 bases fitting TRBD2. The CDR3 has 14 amino acids. V shed 0 bases and J 6 bases; nucleotides not matched to a gene: 4. CDR1 and CDR2 from the germline V gene are SGDLS and YYNGEE. The CDR3 bases are TGTGCCAGCAGCGTAGAGGCTAGCGGTGATACGCAGTATTTT. Protein: CASSVEASGDTQYF.

This clone was seen once. CDR3 loop: CASSSGLAGDVGTDTQYF. The CDR3 DNA is TGTGCCAGCAGCTCCGGACTAGCGGGAGACGTCGGCACAGATACGCAGTATTTT. The rearrangement uses TRBV9 and TRBJ2-3; TRBD2 agrees at 13 bases. The V segment lost 4 bases and the J segment 1 base; nucleotides outside the gene matches: 9. CDR1 SGDLS and CDR2 YYNGEE come from the germline V gene. The CDR3 covers 18 residues.

The chain has TRBV27 and TRBJ1-6; TRBD1 might be the D (6 bases). Trimming pared 5 bases from V and 0 bases from J, leaving 14 bases between. Germline-derived CDR1 and CDR2 are MNHEY and SMNVEV (reference sequence). The CDR3 totals 17 residues. CDR3 in DNA: TGTGCCAGCAGTATCCAACAGGGATACTCCTATAATTCACCCCTCCACTTT. Amino acids: CASSIQQGYSYNSPLHF.

The J gene is TRBJ1-6, the V gene TRBV5-4; no definite D call. Germline V gene data show CDR1 as SGHNT and CDR2 as YYREEE (reference sequence). The V end lost 0 bases, the J end lost 2 bases, and 6 bases lay between the germline ends. The CDR3 length is 15 residues. The CDR3 region is CASSLGAAYNSPLHF. The CDR3 DNA reads as TGTGCCAGCAGCTTGGGGGCAGCCTATAATTCACCCCTCCACTTT.

This chain joins TRBV3-1 (or the pseudogene TRBV3-2) and TRBJ2-7; TRBD2 agrees at 8 bases. Germline CDR1 and CDR2: LGHDT and YNNKEL (reference sequence). This CDR3 comprises 15 residues. V shed 3 bases and J 4 bases; nucleotides not matched to a gene: 8. The DNA for the CDR3 is TGTGCCAGCAGCCAGGGCAGCGGGAGTTGGTACGAGCAGTACTTC. As protein: CASSQGSGSWYEQYF.

This clone was recorded once. The CDR3, as DNA: TGTGCCAGCTCACCACGACGGGATAAGGATGAGCAGTTCTTC. Translation: CASSPRRDKDEQFF. V usage is TRBV18 and J usage is TRBJ2-1; D perhaps matches TRBD2 (5 bases). Germline V gives CDR1 KGHSH, CDR2 LQKENI. The CDR3 length is 14 residues. V was shortened by 1 base and J by 8 bases, with 12 bases between the two germline ends. The full variable domain, completed using reference TRBV18 and TRBJ2-1, is NAGVMQNPRHLVRRRGQEARLRCSPMKGHSHVYWYRQLPEEGLKFMVYLQKENIIDESGMPKERFSAEFPKEGPSILRIQQVVRGDSAAYFCASSPRRDKDEQFFGPGTRLTVL.

This clone was seen just once. The DNA for the CDR3 is TGTGCCATCAGCCAGGCCCTCTCCTACGAGCAGTACTTC. Amino acid sequence: CAISQALSYEQYF. The gene calls are TRBV10-3 and TRBJ2-7, with unresolved D. Trimming cost V 6 bases and J 0 bases, with 9 bases left between them. The CDR3 runs 13 residues. CDR1 ENHRY and CDR2 SYGVKD come from the germline V gene.

This clone was recorded a few times. The V and J genes are TRBV18 and TRBJ2-7; tentative D call: TRBD1 (7 bases). The V gene's germline CDR1 is KGHSH and CDR2 LQKENI. This CDR3 is 14 amino acids long. Between the trimmed V and J ends, which lost 3 bases and 5 bases, there was a span of 14 bases. The CDR3 region has the DNA TGTGCCAGCTCACCCCAGGGGGGCTGGAACGAGCAGTACTTC. Encoded protein: CASSPQGGWNEQYF.

This clone occurred once. The CDR3 spells CASARREKVDTQYF. The CDR3 nucleotides read TGTGCCAGCGCGAGGCGGGAGAAAGTAGATACGCAGTATTTT. J is TRBJ2-3 and V is TRBV5-6; 7 nucleotides align to TRBD2. This CDR3 spans 14 amino acids. V trimming: 7 bases; J trimming: 5 bases; junction bases outside the gene matches: 10. Germline V CDR1 and CDR2: SGHDT, YYEEEE.

The chain recombines TRBV6-5 with TRBJ1-2; TRBD1 matches 9 bases. CDR3 length: 14 residues. V lost 8 bases and J lost 8; bases outside the gene matches: 12. Germline CDR1 is MNHEY and CDR2 is SVGAGI. CDR3 loop: CASGSPGQGDGYTF. In nucleotides, the CDR3 is TGTGCCAGCGGTTCACCGGGACAGGGAGACGGCTACACCTTC.

The V gene is TRBV9, the J gene TRBJ1-2, with 7 positions matching TRBD1. V lost 2 bases, J lost 0 bases, and 4 bases stayed unmatched. This CDR3 region has 15 residues. Per the germline V gene, CDR1 is SGDLS and CDR2 is YYNGEE. The CDR3 DNA reads as TGTGCCAGCAGCGTTGCGACAGGGCCTAACTATGGCTACACCTTC. This gives the protein CASSVATGPNYGYTF. Based on the CDR3 plus reference TRBV9 and TRBJ1-2, the full variable domain is DSGVTQTPKHLITATGQRVTLRCSPRSGDLSVYWYQQSLDQGLQFLIQYYNGEERAKGNILERFSAQQFPDLHSELNLSSLELGDSALYFCASSVATGPNYGYTFGSGTRLTVV.

The chain couples TRBV6-5 to TRBJ2-3; tentative D call: TRBD1 (5 bases). Germline assignment: CDR1 MNHEY and CDR2 SVGAGI. The CDR3 is 15 amino acids. The V and J ends lost 7 bases and 3 bases respectively, with 17 bases between them. Here the CDR3 reads CASIRQGKATDTQYF. CDR3 DNA: TGTGCCAGCATCCGGCAGGGAAAAGCTACAGATACGCAGTATTTT.

This chain connects TRBV5-1 to TRBJ1-5; 10 bases map to TRBD1. Germline V gene sequence: CDR1 SGHRS, CDR2 YFSETQ. The CDR3 consists of 14 residues. V trimming: 2 bases; J trimming: 5 bases; junction bases outside the gene matches: 1. The CDR3 spells CASSFGTGDQPQHF. DNA of the CDR3: TGCGCCAGCAGCTTCGGGACAGGGGATCAGCCCCAGCATTTT.

V and J are TRBV5-5 and TRBJ1-1; tentative D call: TRBD1 (5 bases). The ends were cut back, 0 bases at V and 11 bases at J, with 14 bases in the middle. The CDR3 runs to 13 residues. CDR1 and CDR2 from the germline V gene are SGHKS and YYEKEE (reference sequence). The CDR3 protein is CASSLVRWEGAFF. In nucleotides, the CDR3 is TGTGCCAGCAGCTTGGTACGCTGGGAGGGGGCTTTCTTT.

The V and J genes are TRBV28 and TRBJ1-5; D possibly corresponds to TRBD1 (5 bases). Germline CDR1 MDHEN, CDR2 SYDVKM. Trimming removed 6 bases at V and 0 bases at J, with 12 bases between. CDR3 length equals 15 residues. The CDR3 here is CASRGGTDSNQPQHF. DNA for the CDR3: TGTGCCAGCAGGGGGGGGACCGATAGCAATCAGCCCCAGCATTTT.

The V and J genes are TRBV7-3 and TRBJ2-1; tentative D call: TRBD2 (6 bases). The CDR3 totals 14 residues. The germline V and J ends were trimmed by 1 base and 10 bases, with 14 bases remaining between them. Germline CDR1 SGHTA, CDR2 FQGTGA. CDR3 DNA: TGTGCCAGCAGCTTAATGGGAGGACTTGGAGAGCAGTTCTTC. It translates to CASSLMGGLGEQFF.

CDR3 DNA: TGCGCCAGCAGCTTGGCAGGGACAGGGGGCGCAGAGACCCAGTACTTC. This translates into CASSLAGTGGAETQYF. The chain is built from TRBV5-1 and TRBJ2-5, with TRBD1 matching over 12 bases. This CDR3 has 16 amino acids. Germline-derived CDR1 and CDR2 are SGHRS and YFSETQ. J gave up 4 bases and V 0 bases, and 4 bases lay outside the gene matches.

V gene TRBV28 combines with J gene TRBJ1-2, with 9 bases fitting TRBD1. Germline V gene sequence: CDR1 MDHEN, CDR2 SYDVKM. The CDR3 is 16 amino acids. V shed 5 bases, J shed 4 bases, and the junction held 11 bases outside the gene matches. CDR3 in amino acids: CASSRLPGQGIYGYTF. In nucleotides, the CDR3 is TGTGCCAGCAGTCGTCTCCCGGGACAGGGAATCTATGGCTACACCTTC.

The chain uses TRBV18 and TRBJ1-1; 9 bases align to TRBD1. V trimming: 2 bases; J trimming: 5 bases; junction bases outside the gene matches: 6. Per germline, CDR1 KGHSH and CDR2 LQKENI. CDR3 size: 15 residues. CDR3 coding DNA: TGTGCCAGCTCACCAACGGGACAGGGAGGAACTGAAGCTTTCTTT. Amino acid sequence: CASSPTGQGGTEAFF.

V gene TRBV19 combines with J gene TRBJ2-7; TRBD2 might be the D (5 bases). The V end lost 10 bases, the J end lost 5 bases, and 21 bases lay between the germline ends. The CDR3 is 14 amino acids. The germline gives CDR1 LNHDA, CDR2 SQIVND (reference sequence). The CDR3 region has the DNA TGTGCCACCGGAAGCGGATCTTCGGGGAACGAGCAGTACTTC. Protein: CATGSGSSGNEQYF.

The rearrangement joins TRBV5-1 to TRBJ1-4, with D perhaps TRBD1 (5 bases). Germline values: CDR1 SGHRS, CDR2 YFSETQ. The CDR3 runs 15 residues. The ends were cut back, 4 bases at V and 0 bases at J, with 10 bases in the middle. The CDR3 reads CASSLGGSTNEKLFF. CDR3 DNA sequence: TGCGCCAGCAGCCTCGGGGGATCAACTAATGAAAAACTGTTTTTT.

CDR3 in DNA: TGTGCCAGCAGCGTAGGGATTGGTCGGGAGTTGTACAATGAGCAGTTCTTC. Its translation is CASSVGIGRELYNEQFF. This chain uses TRBV9 with TRBJ2-1, with D maybe TRBD2 (6 bases). Germline-derived CDR1 and CDR2 are SGDLS and YYNGEE. Trimming pared 0 bases from V and 4 bases from J, leaving 17 bases between. CDR3 length equals 17 residues.

The chain is built from TRBV25-1 and TRBJ2-2; TRBD1 aligns across 7 bases. Losses at the gene ends were 2 bases for V and 4 bases for J; bases not matched to a gene: 7. CDR3 length: 16 residues. Germline lookup yields CDR1 MGHDK and CDR2 SYGVNS. The CDR3 is CASSERGGSGTGELFF. In DNA, the CDR3 is TGTGCCAGCAGTGAACGAGGGGGCAGTGGCACCGGGGAGCTGTTTTTT.

The V and J genes are TRBV5-1 and TRBJ2-1; possible D gene TRBD2, 5 bases. The V gene lost 1 base and the J gene lost 8 bases, with 13 bases spanning the gap. The germline gives CDR1 SGHRS, CDR2 YFSETQ. The CDR3 is 14 residues long. The CDR3 region has the DNA TGCGCCAGCAGCTTGTTCGGGCCGCGGGATGAGCAGTTCTTC. Its protein is CASSLFGPRDEQFF.